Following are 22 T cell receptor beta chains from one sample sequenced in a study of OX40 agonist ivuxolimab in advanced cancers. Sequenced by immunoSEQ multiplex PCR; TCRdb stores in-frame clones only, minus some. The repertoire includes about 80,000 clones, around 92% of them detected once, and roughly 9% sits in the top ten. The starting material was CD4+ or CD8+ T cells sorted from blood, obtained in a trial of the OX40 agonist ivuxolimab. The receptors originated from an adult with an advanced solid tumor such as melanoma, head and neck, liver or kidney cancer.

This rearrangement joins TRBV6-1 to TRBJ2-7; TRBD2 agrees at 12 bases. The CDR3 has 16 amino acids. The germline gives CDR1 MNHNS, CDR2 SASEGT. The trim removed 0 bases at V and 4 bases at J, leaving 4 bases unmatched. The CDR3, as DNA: TGTGCCAGCAGTGAAGCGCTAGCGGGGGGGCAGTACGAGCAGTACTTC. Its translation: CASSEALAGGQYEQYF.

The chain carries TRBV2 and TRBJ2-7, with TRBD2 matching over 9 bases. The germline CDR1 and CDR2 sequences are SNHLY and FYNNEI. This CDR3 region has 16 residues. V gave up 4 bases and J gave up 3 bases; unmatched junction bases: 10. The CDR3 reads CASSVPAGGAGYEQYF. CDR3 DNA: TGTGCCAGCAGTGTCCCCGCGGGGGGGGCGGGCTACGAGCAGTACTTC.

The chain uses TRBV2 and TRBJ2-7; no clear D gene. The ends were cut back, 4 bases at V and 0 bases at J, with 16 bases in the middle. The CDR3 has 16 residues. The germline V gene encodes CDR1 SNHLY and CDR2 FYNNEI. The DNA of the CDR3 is TGTGCCAGCAGTGGTCTCCACGGAACAAGCTCCTACGAGCAGTACTTC. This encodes CASSGLHGTSSYEQYF. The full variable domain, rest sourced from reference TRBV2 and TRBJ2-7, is EPEVTQTPSHQVTQMGQEVILRCVPISNHLYFYWYRQILGQKVEFLVSFYNNEISEKSEIFDDQFSVERPDGSNFTLKIRSTKLEDSAMYFCASSGLHGTSSYEQYFGPGTRLTVT.

The CDR3 DNA is TGTGCCAGCAGCCCCTTGCGGGGTGAGCAGTTCTTC. Its protein product is CASSPLRGEQFF. The V call is TRBV9, the J call TRBJ2-1; a possible D gene is TRBD2 (6 bases). There are 12 residues in the CDR3. V was trimmed by 4 bases and J by 9 bases, leaving 11 bases between them. Per germline, CDR1 SGDLS and CDR2 YYNGEE.

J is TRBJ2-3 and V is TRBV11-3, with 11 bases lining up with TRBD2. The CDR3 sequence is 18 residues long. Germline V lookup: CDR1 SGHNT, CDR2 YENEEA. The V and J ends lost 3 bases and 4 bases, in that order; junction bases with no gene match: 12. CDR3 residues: CASSLGTSLAGGADTQYF. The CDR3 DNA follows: TGTGCCAGCAGCTTGGGAACCTCTCTAGCGGGGGGAGCAGATACGCAGTATTTT.

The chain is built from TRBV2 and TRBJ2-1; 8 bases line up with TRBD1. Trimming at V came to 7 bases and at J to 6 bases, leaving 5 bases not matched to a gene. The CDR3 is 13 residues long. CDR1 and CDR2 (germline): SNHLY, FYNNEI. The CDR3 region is CASIGGQVNEQFF. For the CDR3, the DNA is TGTGCCAGCATAGGGGGACAGGTCAATGAGCAGTTCTTC.

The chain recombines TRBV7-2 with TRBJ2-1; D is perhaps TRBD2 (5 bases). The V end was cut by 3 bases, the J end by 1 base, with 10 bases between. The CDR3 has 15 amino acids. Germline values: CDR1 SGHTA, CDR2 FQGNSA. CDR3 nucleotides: TGTGCCAGCAGCTTCTTAGCGACGTCCTACAATGAGCAGTTCTTC. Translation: CASSFLATSYNEQFF.

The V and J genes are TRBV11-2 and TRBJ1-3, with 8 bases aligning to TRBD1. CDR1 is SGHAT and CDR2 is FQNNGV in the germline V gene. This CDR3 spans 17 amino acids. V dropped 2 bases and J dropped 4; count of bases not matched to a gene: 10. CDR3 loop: CASSLFRDRTIGNTIYF. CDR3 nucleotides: TGTGCCAGCAGCTTATTCCGGGACAGGACTATAGGAAACACCATATATTTT.

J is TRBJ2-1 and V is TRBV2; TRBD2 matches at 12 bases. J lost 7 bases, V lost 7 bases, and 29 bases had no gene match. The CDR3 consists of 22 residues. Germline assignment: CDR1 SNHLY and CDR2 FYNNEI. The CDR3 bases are TGTGCCAGCAAAACAAGGACAGGGGGGAGACTAGCGGGGGCCTCCCAACAAAATGAGCAGTTCTTC. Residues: CASKTRTGGRLAGASQQNEQFF.

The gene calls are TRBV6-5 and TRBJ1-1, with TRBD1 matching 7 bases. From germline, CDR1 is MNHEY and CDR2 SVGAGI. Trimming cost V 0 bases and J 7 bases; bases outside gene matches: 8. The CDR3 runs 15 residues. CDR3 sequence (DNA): TGTGCCAGCAGTTACTCTGGCAGGGGGTTTTATGAAGCTTTCTTT. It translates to CASSYSGRGFYEAFF.

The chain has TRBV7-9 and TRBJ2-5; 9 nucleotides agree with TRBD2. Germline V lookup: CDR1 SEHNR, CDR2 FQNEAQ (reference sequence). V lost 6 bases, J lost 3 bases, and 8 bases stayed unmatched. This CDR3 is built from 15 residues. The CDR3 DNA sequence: TGTGCCAGCAGGCCTACTAGCGGGCCCGAAGAGACCCAGTACTTC. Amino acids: CASRPTSGPEETQYF.

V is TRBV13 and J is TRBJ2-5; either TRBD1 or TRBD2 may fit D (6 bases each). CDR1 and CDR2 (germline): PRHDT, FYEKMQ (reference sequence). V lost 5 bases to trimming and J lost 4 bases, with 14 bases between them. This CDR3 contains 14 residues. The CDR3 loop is CASSTTGRRETQYF. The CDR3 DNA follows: TGTGCCAGCAGCACTACAGGGAGGCGAGAGACCCAGTACTTC.

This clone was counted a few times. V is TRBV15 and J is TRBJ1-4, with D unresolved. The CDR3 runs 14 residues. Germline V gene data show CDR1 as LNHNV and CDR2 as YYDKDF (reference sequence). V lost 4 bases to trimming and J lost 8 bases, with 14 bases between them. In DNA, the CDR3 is TGTGCCACCAGCACTATCGGGGTGGCAGAAAAACTGTTTTTT. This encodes CATSTIGVAEKLFF.

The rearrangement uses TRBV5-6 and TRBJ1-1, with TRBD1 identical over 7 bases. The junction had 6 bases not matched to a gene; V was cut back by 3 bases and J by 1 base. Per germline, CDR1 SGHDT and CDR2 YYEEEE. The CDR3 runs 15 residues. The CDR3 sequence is CASSSDREGNTEAFF. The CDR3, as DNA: TGTGCCAGCAGCTCCGACAGGGAGGGGAACACTGAAGCTTTCTTT. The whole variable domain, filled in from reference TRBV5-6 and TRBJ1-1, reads DAGVTQSPTHLIKTRGQQVTLRCSPKSGHDTVSWYQQALGQGPQFIFQYYEEEERQRGNFPDRFSGHQFPNYSSELNVNALLLGDSALYLCASSSDREGNTEAFFGQGTRLTVV.

CDR3: CASSVGASSGNTIYF. CDR3 in DNA: TGTGCCAGCAGCGTAGGGGCCAGCTCTGGAAACACCATATATTTT. V is TRBV9 and J is TRBJ1-3; D not resolved. The CDR3 extends over 15 amino acids. Germline CDR1 and CDR2: SGDLS and YYNGEE. The germline V and J ends were trimmed by 0 bases and 0 bases, with 7 bases remaining between them.

CDR3 loop: CASSAWDFQETQYF. As DNA, the CDR3 is TGCGCCAGCAGCGCATGGGACTTCCAAGAGACCCAGTACTTC. The gene calls are TRBV4-1 and TRBJ2-5, with a possible D match to TRBD2 (6 bases). Germline V gives CDR1 MGHRA, CDR2 YSYEKL. The V and J ends lost 5 bases and 1 base respectively, with 11 bases between them. CDR3 length: 14 amino acids.

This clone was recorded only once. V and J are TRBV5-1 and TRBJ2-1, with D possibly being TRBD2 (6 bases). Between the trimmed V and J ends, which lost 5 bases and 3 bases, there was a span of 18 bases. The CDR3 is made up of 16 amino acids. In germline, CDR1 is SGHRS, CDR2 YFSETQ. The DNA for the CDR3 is TGCGCCAGCAGGGCACAGGAGGGGCCTTTCTACAATGAGCAGTTCTTC. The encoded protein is CASRAQEGPFYNEQFF. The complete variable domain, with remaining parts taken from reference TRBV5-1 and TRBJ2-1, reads KAGVTQTPRYLIKTRGQQVTLSCSPISGHRSVSWYQQTPGQGLQFLFEYFSETQRNKGNFPGRFSGRQFSNSRSEMNVSTLELGDSALYLCASRAQEGPFYNEQFFGPGTRLTVL.

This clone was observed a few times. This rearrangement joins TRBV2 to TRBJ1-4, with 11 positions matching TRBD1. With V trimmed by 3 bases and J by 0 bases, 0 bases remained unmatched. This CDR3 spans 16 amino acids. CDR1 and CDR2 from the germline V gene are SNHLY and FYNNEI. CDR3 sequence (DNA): TGTGCCAGCAGTGAGGGACAGGGGGCAACTAATGAAAAACTGTTTTTT. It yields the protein CASSEGQGATNEKLFF.

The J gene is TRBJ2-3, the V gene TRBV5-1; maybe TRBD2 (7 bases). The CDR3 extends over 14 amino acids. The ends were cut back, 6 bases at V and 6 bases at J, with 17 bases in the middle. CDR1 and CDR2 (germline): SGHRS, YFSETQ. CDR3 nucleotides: TGCGCCAGCAACTCACTGGGGGGGCCGGATACGCAGTATTTT. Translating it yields CASNSLGGPDTQYF.

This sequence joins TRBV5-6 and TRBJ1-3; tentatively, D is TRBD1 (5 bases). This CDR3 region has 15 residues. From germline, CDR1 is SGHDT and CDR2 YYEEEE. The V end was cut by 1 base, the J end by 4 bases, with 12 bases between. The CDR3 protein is CASSLWIGDGNTIYF. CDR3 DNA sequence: TGTGCCAGCAGCTTGTGGATAGGGGACGGAAACACCATATATTTT. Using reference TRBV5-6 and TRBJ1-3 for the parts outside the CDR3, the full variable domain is DAGVTQSPTHLIKTRGQQVTLRCSPKSGHDTVSWYQQALGQGPQFIFQYYEEEERQRGNFPDRFSGHQFPNYSSELNVNALLLGDSALYLCASSLWIGDGNTIYFGEGSWLTVV.

CDR3 DNA: TGTACTAGCGGGGGGGCGGAGGAGACCCAGTACTTC. Its protein is CTSGGAEETQYF. The chain has TRBV6-6 and TRBJ2-5; 13 bases align to TRBD2. The CDR3 runs 12 residues. From germline, CDR1 is MNHNY and CDR2 SVGAGI (reference sequence).

The CDR3 loop reads CASSLSGTMEDTQYF. CDR3 coding DNA: TGTGCCAGCAGTTTAAGCGGGACCATGGAAGATACGCAGTATTTT. The chain couples TRBV27 to TRBJ2-3, with TRBD2 identical over 7 bases. Germline loops: CDR1 MNHEY, CDR2 SMNVEV (reference sequence). Trimming removed 2 bases from V and 5 bases from J; junction bases left unmatched: 7. CDR3 length equals 15 residues.